This TCR beta chain was captured in a study of cytotoxic CD8 clonotypes in ibrutinib-treated CLL. Findings and limits, study-wide: Baseline-level clonality went beyond age-matched healthy donors and moved in step with circulating CD8+ T-cell counts. Contraction or stability on treatment characterized the public clonotypes, which were uncommon. Different sampling times were used for sustained-remission and progressing patients.

A word on this clone: Its target is not known.

CDR3 size: 14 residues. Trimming took 0 bases from V and 0 from J, leaving 7 bases between them. Germline V gene sequence: CDR1 SGHRS, CDR2 YFSETQ. Clones were read by immunoSEQ multiplex PCR, and TCRdb kept only the in-frame ones, dropping some. The sample yields around 310,000 clones, more than 65% seen once. The sequence was collected from a human donor with chronic lymphocytic leukemia. The chain uses TRBV5-1 and TRBJ2-7; no definite D call. The specimen was PBMCs, collected before ibrutinib treatment. DNA of the CDR3: TGCGCCAGCAGCTTGGCCCTGGTCTCCTACGAGCAGTACTTC. Its protein product is CASSLALVSYEQYF. The variable domain in full, completed from reference TRBV5-1 and TRBJ2-7, reads KAGVTQTPRYLIKTRGQQVTLSCSPISGHRSVSWYQQTPGQGLQFLFEYFSETQRNKGNFPGRFSGRQFSNSRSEMNVSTLELGDSALYLCASSLALVSYEQYFGPGTRLTVT.